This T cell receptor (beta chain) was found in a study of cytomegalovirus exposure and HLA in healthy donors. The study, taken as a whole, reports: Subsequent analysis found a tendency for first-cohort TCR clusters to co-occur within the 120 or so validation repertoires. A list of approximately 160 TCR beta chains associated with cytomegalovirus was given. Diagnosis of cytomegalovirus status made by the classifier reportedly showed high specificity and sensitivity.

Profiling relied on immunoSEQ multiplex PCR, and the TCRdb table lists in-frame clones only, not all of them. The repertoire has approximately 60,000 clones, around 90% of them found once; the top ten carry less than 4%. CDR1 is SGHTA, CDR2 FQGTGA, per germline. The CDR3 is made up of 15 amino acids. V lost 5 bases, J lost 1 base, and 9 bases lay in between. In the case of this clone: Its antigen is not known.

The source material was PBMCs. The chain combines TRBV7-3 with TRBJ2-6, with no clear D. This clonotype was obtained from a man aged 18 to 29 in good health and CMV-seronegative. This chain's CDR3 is CASSLPGSGANVLTF. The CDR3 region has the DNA TGTGCCAGCAGCCTACCAGGTTCTGGGGCCAACGTCCTGACTTTC.